This is a list of T cell receptor beta chains from one sample in a study of blood T cell repertoires in COVID-19. The assay was immunoSEQ multiplex PCR, and TCRdb's table has in-frame clones only and misses some. The sample records about 250,000 clones, 89% being singletons. Sample: peripheral blood. The source of these receptors is a woman between 40 and 50 years old who had recovered from COVID-19. Each CDR3 is given with its conserved first and last residue. D genes are given only for firm matches. Clone size appears in some rows only: once, few, many, or a class for an expanded clone.

V gene,clone size,CDR3 length,D gene,J gene,CDR3 DNA,CDR3 protein
TRBV4-1,.,16,TRBD2,TRBJ2-3,TGCGCCAGCAGCACGAGCACTAGCGGGGACGGAGATACGCAGTATTTT,CASSTSTSGDGDTQYF
TRBV10-1,.,16,TRBD1,TRBJ1-2,TGCGCCAGCAGTGGGGCGGGACAGGGGGCCCTCTATGGCTACACCTTC,CASSGAGQGALYGYTF
TRBV2,.,15,TRBD2,TRBJ2-3,TGTGCCCTCTATGGGACTAGCGGGAAACCAGATACGCAGTATTTT,CALYGTSGKPDTQYF
TRBV6-1,.,14,.,TRBJ2-3,TGTGCCAGCAGTGAACTTCGAGGCACAGATACGCAGTATTTT,CASSELRGTDTQYF
TRBV5-4,.,15,TRBD2,TRBJ2-5,TGTGCCAGCAGCTCACGGACTAGCGGGAAAGAGACCCAGTACTTC,CASSSRTSGKETQYF
TRBV9,.,18,TRBD2,TRBJ2-2,TGTGCCAGCAGCGGTTCTCCATCCCGACTAGCGGGAGCCGGGGAGCTGTTTTTT,CASSGSPSRLAGAGELFF
TRBV4-1,.,17,.,TRBJ2-6,TGCGCCAGCAGCCAAGTAGCCCCGGTTTCTGGGGCCAACGTCCTGACTTTC,CASSQVAPVSGANVLTF
TRBV9,few,14,.,TRBJ1-1,TGTGCCAGCAGCGTAGAATCCGTGAACACTGAAGCTTTCTTT,CASSVESVNTEAFF
TRBV2,.,14,.,TRBJ1-4,TGTGCCAGCAGTGAATGGGGGCGATCGGAAAAACTGTTTTTT,CASSEWGRSEKLFF
TRBV12-3/TRBV12-4,few,13,.,TRBJ1-2,TGTGCCAGCAGTTTACCACCGGGCTATGGCTACACCTTC,CASSLPPGYGYTF
TRBV19,.,17,.,TRBJ1-2,TGTGCCAGTAGTACCTCCCCGTTTCAGGGGACCGACTATGGCTACACCTTC,CASSTSPFQGTDYGYTF
TRBV7-9,.,15,TRBD2,TRBJ2-2,TGTGCCAGCAGATATGGGACTAGCGATGCCGGGGAGCTGTTTTTT,CASRYGTSDAGELFF
TRBV30,.,14,TRBD1,TRBJ2-1,TGTGCCTGGAACCAAGGACAGGGGGCGGGTGAGCAGTTCTTC,CAWNQGQGAGEQFF
TRBV13,once,15,TRBD1,TRBJ2-5,TGTGCCAGCAGCTTGGGGACAGGGCTGGGAGAGACCCAGTACTTC,CASSLGTGLGETQYF
TRBV2,.,13,.,TRBJ2-3,TGTGCCAGCAGTGGAGCGAGCCCAGATACGCAGTATTTT,CASSGASPDTQYF
TRBV5-1,.,11,.,TRBJ1-1,TGCGCCAGCCGGGAAGACACTGAAGCTTTCTTT,CASREDTEAFF
TRBV18,.,16,TRBD1,TRBJ2-2,TGTGCCAGCTCAAAAACCGGGACAGGGAACACCGGGGAGCTGTTTTTT,CASSKTGTGNTGELFF
TRBV5-4,.,16,TRBD2,TRBJ2-2,TGTGCCAGCAGCTTGTTGACTAGCGGGGGGGCCGGGGAGCTGTTTTTT,CASSLLTSGGAGELFF
TRBV5-5,.,16,TRBD2,TRBJ2-1,TGTGCCAGCAGCTTGGAGGGGCGGGAGGGCTACAATGAGCAGTTCTTC,CASSLEGREGYNEQFF
TRBV7-2,few,16,TRBD2,TRBJ2-5,TGTGCCAGCAGCTTAAATAGCGGGAGCCCCCCGGGGGGTGAGTACTTC,CASSLNSGSPPGGEYF
TRBV9,.,13,TRBD1,TRBJ1-1,TGTGCCAGCAGCGGACAGGGGTTCACTGAAGCTTTCTTT,CASSGQGFTEAFF
TRBV21-1,.,16,.,TRBJ2-5,TGTGCCAGCAGCAAAGCAGGTGGGACAGACCAAGAGACCCAGTACTTC,CASSKAGGTDQETQYF
TRBV15,.,19,TRBD2,TRBJ2-3,TGTGCCACCAGCAGAGATCGGCGGACTAGCGGGGTACTAATAGATACGCAGTATTTT,CATSRDRRTSGVLIDTQYF
TRBV18,.,14,.,TRBJ2-6,TGTGCCAGCTCACAGGGGGCTGGGGCCAACGTCCTGACTTTC,CASSQGAGANVLTF
TRBV11-3,.,15,TRBD2,TRBJ2-2,TGTGCCAGCAGCCCGATAGCGGGTTCGACCGGGGAGCTGTTTTTT,CASSPIAGSTGELFF
TRBV9,.,16,.,TRBJ2-2,TGTGCCAGCAGCGTAGAGGGGAATCTGGTTCCCGGGGAGCTGTTTTTT,CASSVEGNLVPGELFF
TRBV7-9,.,14,.,TRBJ1-2,TGTGCCAGCAGCTTGATGAGGGGAGGTTATGGCTACACCTTC,CASSLMRGGYGYTF
TRBV3-1/TRBV3-2,.,15,TRBD1,TRBJ1-1,TGTGCCAGCACCAACAGGGGTAGCGGGGCCACTGAAGCTTTCTTT,CASTNRGSGATEAFF
TRBV12-5,.,15,TRBD2,TRBJ2-1,TGTGCTAGTGGTTTGGGGGGGACTAGGGTCAATGAGCAGTTCTTC,CASGLGGTRVNEQFF
TRBV7-9,.,10,.,TRBJ2-2,TGTGCCATGGAGTTAGGGGAGCTGTTTTTT,CAMELGELFF
TRBV4-3,.,19,TRBD2,TRBJ2-5,TGCGCCAGCAGCCAAGATAACGAGCTAGCGGGAGGGCCAGGCGAGACCCAGTACTTC,CASSQDNELAGGPGETQYF
TRBV19,.,15,TRBD1,TRBJ2-3,TGTGCCAGTAGAAATCCCTACAGGGGGCGGGATACGCAGTATTTT,CASRNPYRGRDTQYF
TRBV19,.,13,.,TRBJ1-1,TGTGCCAGTAGTAGACGACAGGATAGTGAAGCTTTCTTT,CASSRRQDSEAFF
TRBV27,.,15,TRBD1,TRBJ1-5,TGTGCCAGCAGTTTATCGGACAGGAGGAGGCAGCCCCAGCATTTT,CASSLSDRRRQPQHF
TRBV6-5,.,14,.,TRBJ1-2,TGTGCCAGCAGCGGGGAGATTCCGCCCTATGGCTACACCTTC,CASSGEIPPYGYTF
TRBV30,.,16,TRBD1,TRBJ1-2,TGTGCCTGGAGTGGCTATCGGGGACAGAGTAACTATGGCTACACCTTC,CAWSGYRGQSNYGYTF
TRBV5-1,.,15,.,TRBJ1-1,TGCGCCAGCAGCCTCGGGGGGGCGCGGAGCACTGAAGCTTTCTTT,CASSLGGARSTEAFF
TRBV11-2,.,12,.,TRBJ1-6,TGTGCCAGCAGCTTCGATAATTCACCCCTCCACTTT,CASSFDNSPLHF
TRBV2,.,16,.,TRBJ2-3,TGTGCCAGCAGTGATTACCCGCCCCTAAGCACAGATACGCAGTATTTT,CASSDYPPLSTDTQYF
TRBV6-4,.,15,TRBD2,TRBJ2-2,TGTGCCAGCAGTAGACTAGCGGGAAAGGACGGGGAGCTGTTTTTT,CASSRLAGKDGELFF